This T cell receptor beta chain emerged from a study of blood T cell repertoires in COVID-19. Across the study: T cells, B-cell-depleted T cells, or PBMCs supplied cDNA or gDNA.

V was cut by 7 bases and J by 0 bases, with 13 bases left in between. The germline gives CDR1 SNHLY, CDR2 FYNNEI. The CDR3 has 15 amino acids. Sequencing was performed with immunoSEQ multiplex PCR; in TCRdb, only in-frame clones are kept and a portion is missing. This table has about 230,000 clones, around 92% appearing once. A few counts support this clone. This TCR derives from a woman aged 25 to 39 with acute COVID-19. Specimen: PBMCs or T cells enriched from blood (not recorded which). The J gene is TRBJ1-3, the V gene TRBV2; D unresolved. The CDR3, as DNA: TGTGCCAGCAAGAGGGAGGCGAGCTCTGGAAACACCATATATTTT. This codes for CASKREASSGNTIYF.